These T cell receptor beta chains were read from a single sample in a study of CD8 T cells in ankylosing spondylitis. TCRdb independently ran MiXCR on the 5' RACE reads; one entry per CDR3 protein. The profile shows some 220,000 distinct CDR3 sequences, approximately 8% of them singletons. Sequences were obtained from blood, either unsorted or a sorted T cell fraction (not recorded which). Every receptor here comes from a female donor with ankylosing spondylitis or in good health (not recorded which). Each CDR3 is given with its conserved first and last residue. The D gene is left open where the match is weak. Rows may omit the clone size; those that give it use once, few, many or a size class.

cdr3_nt	cdr3_aa	j_call	d_call	v_call	clone_size
TGTGCCAGCAGCCACGGAGACGAGCAGTACTTC	CASSHGDEQYF	TRBJ2-7	NA	TRBV3-1	many
TGTGCCAGTGCAAAGGGGGGGGAGACCCAGTACTTC	CASAKGGETQYF	TRBJ2-5	NA	TRBV12-3/TRBV12-4	many
TGTGCCAGCAGCTCCGACAGAACACGTCACTTC	CASSSDRTRHF	TRBJ2-7	NA	TRBV7-9	many
TGTGCCAGCAGCCCCCTCTCGACAGGACAAGCTTTCTTT	CASSPLSTGQAFF	TRBJ1-1	NA	TRBV7-2	few
TGCGCCAGCGTGGCAGGATACGCGGAGGGAACTGAAGCTTTCTTT	CASVAGYAEGTEAFF	TRBJ1-1	NA	TRBV5-1	many
TGCAGCTTTCGACAGGGAAGCAACTATGACTACACCTTC	CSFRQGSNYDYTF	TRBJ1-2	TRBD1	TRBV29-1	NA
TGTGCCAGCAGCTTGCCGGACAGGGGAGGGACCGGGGAGCTGTTTTTT	CASSLPDRGGTGELFF	TRBJ2-2	TRBD1	TRBV5-4	NA
TGTGCCAGCAGTGGGCGGACAGGGGGCATCGATTTCGGCAAAAACATTCAGTACTTC	CASSGRTGGIDFGKNIQYF	TRBJ2-4	TRBD1	TRBV6-1	many
TGTGCCAGCAGCCAAGATGTTAAGAGTACCGCTTTCTTT	CASSQDVKSTAFF	TRBJ1-1	NA	TRBV3-1	once
TGTGCCAGCAGTCCGCCGGGTTACTCTGGGGCCAACGTCCTGACTTTC	CASSPPGYSGANVLTF	TRBJ2-6	NA	TRBV12-3/TRBV12-4	many
TGCAGTGCTTCCCTAGCGGGAGCAGAGACCCAGTACTTC	CSASLAGAETQYF	TRBJ2-5	TRBD2	TRBV20-1	many
TGCAGCGTCGGGGGGACAGGCCCAGGGGGATCAGATACGCAGTATTTT	CSVGGTGPGGSDTQYF	TRBJ2-3	NA	TRBV29-1	NA
TGTGCCAGCAGCTTAGGACAGGACAATGAAAAACTGTTTTTT	CASSLGQDNEKLFF	TRBJ1-4	NA	TRBV7-9	many
TGTGCCACCAAGGCTAGCGGGAACTCCTACGAGCAGTACTTC	CATKASGNSYEQYF	TRBJ2-7	TRBD2	TRBV10-3	many
TGCAGTGCGCAACAGGGATGGGATCAGCCCCAGCATTTT	CSAQQGWDQPQHF	TRBJ1-5	NA	TRBV20-1	many
TGTGCCAGCAGCTCTCGTTTGGAGGAAATTCTGAACAATGAGCAGTTCTTC	CASSSRLEEILNNEQFF	TRBJ2-1	NA	TRBV7-2	many
TGCGCCAGCAGCTTGGAAGGGGATTTCGGGGAGCTGTTTTTT	CASSLEGDFGELFF	TRBJ2-2	NA	TRBV5-1	many
TGCGCCAGCAGCCAAATGACTAGCGGGAGGTGGGGTGAGCAGTTCTTC	CASSQMTSGRWGEQFF	TRBJ2-1	TRBD2	TRBV4-1	NA
TGCAGTGCTAGGGACCTAGCGGGCTCCTACAATGAGCAGTTCTTC	CSARDLAGSYNEQFF	TRBJ2-1	TRBD2	TRBV20-1	many
TGTGCCAGCAGCTTACTTTACGCGGGGGGGGGAAATGAGCAGTTCTTC	CASSLLYAGGGNEQFF	TRBJ2-1	TRBD2	TRBV7-9	NA
TGTGCCAGCAGCCATCTCAGGGGGGGACAGGGGGAGAACACTGAAGCTTTCTTT	CASSHLRGGQGENTEAFF	TRBJ1-1	TRBD1	TRBV3-1	many
TGTGCCAGCAGTCCCCCCCCAGGCCGGGGGAACTACGAGCAGTACTTC	CASSPPPGRGNYEQYF	TRBJ2-7	NA	TRBV6-2/TRBV6-3	many
TGTGCCAGCCAACCGGGACTAGCGGGAGGTCCCTGGGGCAATGAGCAGTTCTTC	CASQPGLAGGPWGNEQFF	TRBJ2-1	TRBD2	TRBV6-2/TRBV6-3	NA
TGTACCAGCAGTTTTGAGGCGGGGGATGATAGCTCTGGGGCCAACGTCCTGACTTTC	CTSSFEAGDDSSGANVLTF	TRBJ2-6	TRBD2	TRBV12-3/TRBV12-4	NA
TGTGCCACCAGCAGAGGTAGCCGTTTTGGGTCTGAGCAGTTCTTC	CATSRGSRFGSEQFF	TRBJ2-1	NA	TRBV15	many
TGCAGCGTGGGTCGGGGGGACAATGAGCAGTTCTTC	CSVGRGDNEQFF	TRBJ2-1	TRBD2	TRBV29-1	many
TGTGCCAGCAGTTTCCCTGATTCCTACAATGAGCAGTTCTTC	CASSFPDSYNEQFF	TRBJ2-1	NA	TRBV6-5	many
TGTGCCAGCAGGCGACAGGGCATGAACACTGAAGCTTTCTTT	CASRRQGMNTEAFF	TRBJ1-1	TRBD1	TRBV6-1	many
TGCAGTGCTATAGGGAACACTGAAGCTTTCTTT	CSAIGNTEAFF	TRBJ1-1	NA	TRBV20-1	many
TGCGCCAGCAGCCCCTTTTATTTGGGGGGCGGCGGCCAGCCCCAGCATTTT	CASSPFYLGGGGQPQHF	TRBJ1-5	NA	TRBV4-3	many
TGTGCCAGCTTTTCGGGGCTCAATGAGCAGTTCTTC	CASFSGLNEQFF	TRBJ2-1	NA	TRBV18	many
TGCAGTGCTAGCAAGAAGACTAGTAGCTACGGGGAGCAGTACTTC	CSASKKTSSYGEQYF	TRBJ2-7	NA	TRBV20-1	many
TGTGCCAGCAGCCCCCGGGGACCGAACACCGGGGAGCTGTTTTTT	CASSPRGPNTGELFF	TRBJ2-2	NA	TRBV11-2	many
TGTGCCAGCAGCTCCAGGAGGCTAGAAAATTCACCCCTCCACTTT	CASSSRRLENSPLHF	TRBJ1-6	NA	TRBV7-8	many
TGTACCAGCAGCTTCAGGGGCCCGAACGAAAAACTGTTTTTT	CTSSFRGPNEKLFF	TRBJ1-4	NA	TRBV5-6	NA
TGTGCCAGCAGCTGGCGTGGGCAAACTCGCGAGCAGTACTTC	CASSWRGQTREQYF	TRBJ2-7	NA	TRBV7-2	few
TGTGCCACCGCGGGAGGGGGCGCGAACACCGGGGAGCTGTTTTTT	CATAGGGANTGELFF	TRBJ2-2	TRBD2	TRBV12-3/TRBV12-4	many
TGCAGTGCTAGAGTAGAAGCCACCCCAGATACGCAGTATTTT	CSARVEATPDTQYF	TRBJ2-3	NA	TRBV20-1	many
TGTGCCAGCAGCACCACTAGCGGGCCCGGCTACCAGCAGTACTTC	CASSTTSGPGYQQYF	TRBJ2-7	TRBD2	TRBV7-9	NA
TGTGCCAGCAGTTTAACATGGGGACACCAACATGAGCAGTTCTTC	CASSLTWGHQHEQFF	TRBJ2-1	NA	TRBV27	many
TGCAGCGTTGAGCTGGGAGGCTACACCTTC	CSVELGGYTF	TRBJ1-2	NA	TRBV29-1	many